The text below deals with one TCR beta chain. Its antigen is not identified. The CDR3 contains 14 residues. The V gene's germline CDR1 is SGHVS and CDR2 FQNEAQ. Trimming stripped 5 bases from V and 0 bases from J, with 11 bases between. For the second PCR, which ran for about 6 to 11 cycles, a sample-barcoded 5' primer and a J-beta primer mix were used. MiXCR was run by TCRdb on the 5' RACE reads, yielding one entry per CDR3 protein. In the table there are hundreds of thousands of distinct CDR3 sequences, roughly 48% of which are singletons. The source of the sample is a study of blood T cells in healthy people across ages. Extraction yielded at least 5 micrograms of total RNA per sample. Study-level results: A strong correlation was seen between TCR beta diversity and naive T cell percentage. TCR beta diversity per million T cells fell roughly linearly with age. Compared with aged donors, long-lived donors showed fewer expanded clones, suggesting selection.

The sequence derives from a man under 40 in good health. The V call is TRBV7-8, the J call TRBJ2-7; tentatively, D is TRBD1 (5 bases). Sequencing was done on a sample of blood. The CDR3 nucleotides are TGTGCCAGCAGCGCACAGGATTACTCCTACGAGCAGTACTTC. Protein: CASSAQDYSYEQYF.